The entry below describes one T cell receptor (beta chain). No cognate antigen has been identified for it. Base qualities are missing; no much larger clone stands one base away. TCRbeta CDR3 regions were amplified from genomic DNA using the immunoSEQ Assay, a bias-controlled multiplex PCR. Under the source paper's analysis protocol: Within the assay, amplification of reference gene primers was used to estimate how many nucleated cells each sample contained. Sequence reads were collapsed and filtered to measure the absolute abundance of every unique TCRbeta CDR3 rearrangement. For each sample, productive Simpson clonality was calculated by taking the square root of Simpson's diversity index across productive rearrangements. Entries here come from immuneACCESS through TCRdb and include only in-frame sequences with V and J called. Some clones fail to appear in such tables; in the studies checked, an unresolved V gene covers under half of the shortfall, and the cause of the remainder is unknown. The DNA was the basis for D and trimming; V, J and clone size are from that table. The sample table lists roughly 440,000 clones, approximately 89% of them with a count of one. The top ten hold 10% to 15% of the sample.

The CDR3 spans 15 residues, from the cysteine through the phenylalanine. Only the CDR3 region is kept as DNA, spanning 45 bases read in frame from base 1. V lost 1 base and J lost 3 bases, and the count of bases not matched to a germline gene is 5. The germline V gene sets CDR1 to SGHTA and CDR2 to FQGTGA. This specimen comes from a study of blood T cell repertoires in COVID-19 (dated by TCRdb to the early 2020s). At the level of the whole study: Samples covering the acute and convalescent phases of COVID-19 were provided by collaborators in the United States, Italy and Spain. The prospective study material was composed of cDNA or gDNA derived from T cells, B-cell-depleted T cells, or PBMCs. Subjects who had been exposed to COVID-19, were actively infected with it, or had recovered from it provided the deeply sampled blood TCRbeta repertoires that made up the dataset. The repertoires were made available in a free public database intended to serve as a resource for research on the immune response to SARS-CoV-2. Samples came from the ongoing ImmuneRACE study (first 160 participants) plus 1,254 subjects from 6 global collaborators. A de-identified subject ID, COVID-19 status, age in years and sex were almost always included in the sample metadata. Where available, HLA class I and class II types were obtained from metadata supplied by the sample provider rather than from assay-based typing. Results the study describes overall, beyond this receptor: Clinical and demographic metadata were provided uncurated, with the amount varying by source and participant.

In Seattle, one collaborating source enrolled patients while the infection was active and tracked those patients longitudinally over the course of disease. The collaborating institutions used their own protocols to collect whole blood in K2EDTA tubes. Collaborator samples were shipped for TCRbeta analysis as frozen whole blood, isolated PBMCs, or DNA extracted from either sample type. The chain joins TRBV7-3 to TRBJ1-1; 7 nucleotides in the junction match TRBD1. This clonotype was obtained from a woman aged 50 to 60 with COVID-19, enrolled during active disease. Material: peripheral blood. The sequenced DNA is TGTGCCAGCAGCTTAAGTGGCAGGGGGGACACTGAAGCTTTCTTT. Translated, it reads CASSLSGRGDTEAFF.